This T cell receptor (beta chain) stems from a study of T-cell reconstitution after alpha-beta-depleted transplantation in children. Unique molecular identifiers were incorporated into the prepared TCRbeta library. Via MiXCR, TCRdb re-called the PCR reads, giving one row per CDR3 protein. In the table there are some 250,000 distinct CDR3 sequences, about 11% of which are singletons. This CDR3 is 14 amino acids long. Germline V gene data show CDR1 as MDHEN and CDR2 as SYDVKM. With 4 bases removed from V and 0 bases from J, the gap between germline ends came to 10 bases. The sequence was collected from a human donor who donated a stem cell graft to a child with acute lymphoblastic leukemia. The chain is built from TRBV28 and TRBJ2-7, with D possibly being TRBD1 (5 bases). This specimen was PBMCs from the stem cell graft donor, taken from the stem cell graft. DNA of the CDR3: TGTGCCAGCAGTTCCAGGGTCAGCTCCTACGAGCAGTACTTC. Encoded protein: CASSSRVSSYEQYF.